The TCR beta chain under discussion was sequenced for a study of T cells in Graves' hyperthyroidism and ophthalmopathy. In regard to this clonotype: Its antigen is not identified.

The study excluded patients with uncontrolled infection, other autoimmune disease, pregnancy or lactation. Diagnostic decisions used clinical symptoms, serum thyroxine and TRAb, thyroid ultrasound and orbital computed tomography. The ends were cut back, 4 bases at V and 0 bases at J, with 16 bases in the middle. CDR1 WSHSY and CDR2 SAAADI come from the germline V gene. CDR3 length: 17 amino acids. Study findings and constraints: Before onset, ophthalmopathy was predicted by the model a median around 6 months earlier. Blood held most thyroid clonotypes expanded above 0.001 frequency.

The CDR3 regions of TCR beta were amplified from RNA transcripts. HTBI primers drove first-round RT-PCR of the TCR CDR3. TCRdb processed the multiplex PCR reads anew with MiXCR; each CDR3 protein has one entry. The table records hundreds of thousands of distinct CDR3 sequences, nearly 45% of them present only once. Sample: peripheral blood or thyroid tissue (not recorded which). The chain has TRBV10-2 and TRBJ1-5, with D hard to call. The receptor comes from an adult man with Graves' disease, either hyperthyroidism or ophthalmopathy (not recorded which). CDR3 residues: CASSVSAATYSNQPQHF. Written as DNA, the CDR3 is TGCGCCAGCAGTGTAAGCGCAGCAACCTATAGCAATCAGCCCCAGCATTTT.